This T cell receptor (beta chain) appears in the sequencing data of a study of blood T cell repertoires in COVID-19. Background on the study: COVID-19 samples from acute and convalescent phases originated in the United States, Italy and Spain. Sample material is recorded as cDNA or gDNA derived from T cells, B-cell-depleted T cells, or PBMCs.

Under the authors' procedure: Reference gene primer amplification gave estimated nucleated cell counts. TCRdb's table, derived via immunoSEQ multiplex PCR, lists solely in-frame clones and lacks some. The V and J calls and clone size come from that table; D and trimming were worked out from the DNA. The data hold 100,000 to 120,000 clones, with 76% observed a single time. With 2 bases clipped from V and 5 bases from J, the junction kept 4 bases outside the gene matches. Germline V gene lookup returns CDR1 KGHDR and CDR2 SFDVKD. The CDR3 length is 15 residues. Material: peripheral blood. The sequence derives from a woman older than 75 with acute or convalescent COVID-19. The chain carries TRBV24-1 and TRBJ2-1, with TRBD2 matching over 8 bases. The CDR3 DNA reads TGTGCCACCAGTGATTCACGGGGGGGAGACAATGAGCAGTTCTTC. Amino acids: CATSDSRGGDNEQFF.